These 32 T cell receptor beta chains were sequenced from one sample in a study of cytomegalovirus exposure and HLA in healthy donors. This PCR relied on a set of 60 Vbeta primers and 13 Jbeta primers. Method: immunoSEQ multiplex PCR; TCRdb's copy keeps in-frame clones and lacks some. Seen here are under 45,000 clones, roughly 80% observed once, and the top ten hold more than 1.2%. Sequencing was performed on PBMCs. The receptors stem from a man in his thirties or forties in good health and CMV-seronegative.

J is TRBJ1-5 and V is TRBV29-1; D is perhaps TRBD1 (5 bases). V was pared by 4 bases and J by 3 bases, with 10 bases between. This CDR3 spans 13 amino acids. Germline loops: CDR1 SQVTM, CDR2 ANQGSEA. The CDR3 is CSVVGQPNQPQHF. The CDR3 DNA reads TGCAGCGTTGTGGGGCAGCCCAATCAGCCCCAGCATTTT.

The chain is built from TRBV29-1 and TRBJ2-3, with TRBD2 as a possible D gene (5 bases). Trimming left V 5 bases short and J 0 bases short, with 12 bases between. Germline CDR1 SQVTM, CDR2 ANQGSEA. This CDR3 region has 14 residues. The CDR3 here is CSVTVAQSTDTQYF. The CDR3 region has the DNA TGCAGCGTTACCGTAGCGCAGAGCACAGATACGCAGTATTTT.

The chain recombines TRBV9 with TRBJ2-2; 11 nucleotides agree with TRBD2. J gave up 2 bases and V 3 bases, and 3 bases lay outside the gene matches. The germline CDR1 and CDR2 sequences are SGDLS and YYNGEE. The CDR3 is made up of 16 amino acids. The CDR3 DNA reads as TGTGCCAGCAGCGCGACTAGCGGGACTAACACCGGGGAGCTGTTTTTT. Residues: CASSATSGTNTGELFF.

This chain uses TRBV23-1 with TRBJ2-4, with a possible D match to TRBD1 (5 bases). TRBV23-1 is an open reading frame whose function is uncertain. V dropped 0 bases and J dropped 0 bases, with 12 bases sitting between them. The CDR3 has 17 amino acids. The CDR3 bases are TGCGCCAGCAGTCAATCGGCCAGGGAACTAGCCAAAAACATTCAGTACTTC. Translating gives CASSQSARELAKNIQYF.

This chain uses TRBV7-9 with TRBJ2-5; D possibly corresponds to TRBD2 (5 bases). The CDR3 totals 18 residues. CDR1 is SEHNR, CDR2 FQNEAQ, per germline (reference sequence). Trimming stripped 2 bases from V and 2 bases from J, with 21 bases between. Written as DNA, the CDR3 is TGTGCCAGCAGCTTACCTTTTGCTAAAAGGAGGAGACAAGAGACCCAGTACTTC. This translates into CASSLPFAKRRRQETQYF.

The V call is TRBV11-2, the J call TRBJ1-1; D not certain. V lost 1 base and J lost 3, with 6 bases in between. The CDR3 length is 13 residues. CDR1 and CDR2 (germline): SGHAT, FQNNGV. CDR3 coding DNA: TGTGCCAGCAGCTTAGTCCCAGACACTGAAGCTTTCTTT. This encodes CASSLVPDTEAFF.

V gene TRBV9 combines with J gene TRBJ2-7; 8 nucleotides match TRBD2. CDR1 and CDR2 from the germline V gene are SGDLS and YYNGEE. The CDR3 length is 16 residues. Trimming took 0 bases from V and 5 from J; bases not matched to a gene: 10. This CDR3 reads CASSVESSGRANEQYF. The CDR3 bases are TGTGCCAGCAGCGTAGAATCATCCGGGAGGGCCAACGAGCAGTACTTC.

This clone was picked up a small number of times. Other DNA sequences in this specimen translate into the identical CDR3. The chain combines TRBV6-1 with TRBJ2-6; TRBD1 matches at 9 bases. The CDR3 spans 15 residues. J lost 1 base, V lost 6 bases, and 1 base had no gene match. Looked up from germline, CDR1 is MNHNS and CDR2 is SASEGT. CDR3 residues: CASRTGGSGANVLTF. For the CDR3, the DNA is TGTGCCAGCAGGACAGGGGGTTCTGGGGCCAACGTCCTGACTTTC.

The rearrangement uses TRBV6-1 and TRBJ2-7; no reliable D call. V was shortened by 4 bases and J by 11 bases, with 12 bases between the two germline ends. From germline, CDR1 is MNHNS and CDR2 SASEGT. CDR3 size: 11 residues. The CDR3 DNA reads TGTGCCAGCAGTGCCCTTCGTCTCGAGTACTTC. The encoded protein is CASSALRLEYF.

This clone was observed a handful of times. V gene TRBV5-4 combines with J gene TRBJ2-1; TRBD2 might be the D (5 bases). The ends were cut back, 4 bases at V and 7 bases at J, with 12 bases in the middle. The CDR3 spans 13 residues. Germline V CDR1 and CDR2: SGHNT, YYREEE (reference sequence). CDR3 in DNA: TGTGCCAGCAGCGAAGGACGCGGGAATGAGCAGTTCTTC. Translated: CASSEGRGNEQFF.

V and J are TRBV6-8 and TRBJ2-1; D is perhaps TRBD2 (6 bases). Germline V gives CDR1 MNHGY, CDR2 SAAAGT. V shed 0 bases and J shed 6 bases, with 15 bases lying between them. The CDR3 totals 16 residues. The CDR3 protein is CASSYSTGGGGNEQFF. The CDR3 DNA reads TGTGCCAGCAGTTACTCAACCGGGGGTGGAGGCAATGAGCAGTTCTTC.

The V call is TRBV11-2, the J call TRBJ2-1, with TRBD1 matching 9 bases. Per the germline V gene, CDR1 is SGHAT and CDR2 is FQNNGV. Unmatched junction bases numbered 11, after V lost 2 bases and J lost 9 bases. The CDR3 runs to 16 residues. The DNA of the CDR3 is TGTGCCAGCAGCTTAAGTGGGACAGGGAGAACGGGTGAGCAGTTCTTC. Translating gives CASSLSGTGRTGEQFF.

This chain joins TRBV9 and TRBJ2-7, with 9 nucleotides matching TRBD1. CDR3 length: 14 residues. V lost 3 bases, J lost 7 bases, and 8 bases stayed unmatched. Per the germline V gene, CDR1 is SGDLS and CDR2 is YYNGEE. CDR3 in amino acids: CASSETGQGYEQYF. CDR3 in DNA: TGTGCCAGCAGCGAGACGGGACAGGGATATGAGCAGTACTTC.

This clone was seen a handful of times. The V call is TRBV4-3, the J call TRBJ1-1; D remains unclear. The length of the CDR3 is 13 residues. CDR1 and CDR2 from the germline V gene are LGHNA and YSLEER. With 0 bases removed from V and 1 base from J, the gap between germline ends came to 3 bases. CDR3 sequence: CASSQDRNTEAFF. The CDR3 nucleotides read TGCGCCAGCAGCCAAGACAGGAACACTGAAGCTTTCTTT.

This clone was found once. V is TRBV6-6 and J is TRBJ2-7, with 11 bases matching TRBD1. CDR1 is MNHNY and CDR2 is SVGAGI in the germline V gene (reference sequence). V trimming: 2 bases; J trimming: 4 bases; junction bases outside the gene matches: 7. The CDR3 consists of 16 residues. The CDR3 coding sequence is TGTGCCAGCAGTTACCCCTCCGGGACAGGGGGTTACGAGCAGTACTTC. Encoded protein: CASSYPSGTGGYEQYF.

J is TRBJ2-7 and V is TRBV2; TRBD1 is a possible D gene (6 bases). CDR1 is SNHLY and CDR2 is FYNNEI in the germline V gene. The CDR3 runs 14 residues. Between the trimmed V and J ends, which lost 5 bases and 3 bases, there was a span of 14 bases. The chain's CDR3 is CASSSTGLGYEQYF. The CDR3 nucleotides are TGTGCCAGCAGTTCAACAGGGTTGGGCTACGAGCAGTACTTC.

Worth noting for this clone: Its ends do not fully match the called genes, so a read error is possible. The V and J genes are TRBV19 and TRBJ2-7; 10 bases are shared with TRBD2. Germline CDR1 is LNHDA and CDR2 is SQIVND (reference sequence). The CDR3 sequence is 13 residues long. CDR3 nucleotides: TGTGCCAGTAGTCCAACTAGCGGGAACGAGCGGTACTTC. Amino acids: CASSPTSGNERYF.

V is TRBV4-3 and J is TRBJ2-1; D is uncertain. The CDR3 consists of 15 residues. Trimming stripped 4 bases from V and 0 bases from J, with 10 bases between. Germline V gene lookup returns CDR1 LGHNA and CDR2 YSLEER. DNA for the CDR3: TGCGCCAGCAGCCGACTTCTAAACTCCTACAATGAGCAGTTCTTC. As protein: CASSRLLNSYNEQFF.

The chain links TRBV11-2 to TRBJ2-6, with no clear D. The V end lost 5 bases, the J end lost 1 base, and 6 bases lay between the germline ends. Per the germline V gene, CDR1 is SGHAT and CDR2 is FQNNGV. This CDR3 has 14 residues. The CDR3 loop reads CASSVSSGANVLTF. As DNA, the CDR3 is TGTGCCAGCAGCGTCAGTTCTGGGGCCAACGTCCTGACTTTC.

The chain employs TRBV18 and TRBJ2-7; 10 positions agree with TRBD2. Germline assignment: CDR1 KGHSH and CDR2 LQKENI. The CDR3 covers 14 residues. The trim removed 3 bases at V and 6 bases at J, leaving 5 bases unmatched. CDR3 sequence (DNA): TGTGCCAGCTCACCCGGGACTAGCGATCTCGAGCAGTACTTC. This translates into CASSPGTSDLEQYF. Together with reference TRBV18 and TRBJ2-7, the CDR3 gives the full variable domain: NAGVMQNPRHLVRRRGQEARLRCSPMKGHSHVYWYRQLPEEGLKFMVYLQKENIIDESGMPKERFSAEFPKEGPSILRIQQVVRGDSAAYFCASSPGTSDLEQYFGPGTRLTVT.

This sequence joins TRBV6-5 and TRBJ2-1, with D possibly being TRBD1 (6 bases). The CDR3 contains 15 residues. The V gene's germline CDR1 is MNHEY and CDR2 SVGAGI. V lost 5 bases to trimming and J lost 3 bases, with 14 bases between them. The CDR3, as DNA: TGTGCCAGCAGTCTCCGACAGGACCTCTACAATGAGCAGTTCTTC. This encodes CASSLRQDLYNEQFF.

The gene calls are TRBV7-2 and TRBJ1-2, with TRBD1 identical over 7 bases. This CDR3 spans 16 amino acids. Germline V lookup: CDR1 SGHTA, CDR2 FQGNSA. The junction had 11 bases not matched to a gene; V was cut back by 6 bases and J by 1 base. CDR3 sequence: CASRSSGTAFNYGYTF. The CDR3 nucleotides read TGTGCCAGCAGGTCCTCCGGGACAGCTTTTAACTATGGCTACACCTTC. Variable domain in full (rest from reference TRBV7-2 and TRBJ1-2): GAGVSQSPSNKVTEKGKDVELRCDPISGHTALYWYRQSLGQGLEFLIYFQGNSAPDKSGLPSDRFSAERTGGSVSTLTIQRTQQEDSAVYLCASRSSGTAFNYGYTFGSGTRLTVV.

As for this clone: The sample has other DNA sequences that encode this CDR3 too. In DNA, the CDR3 is TGCGCCAGCAGCTTAGGTCAGGGGGCAGATACGCAGTATTTT. This encodes CASSLGQGADTQYF. This rearrangement joins TRBV5-1 to TRBJ2-3; 7 bases are a match to TRBD1. The J segment lost 4 bases and the V segment lost 2 bases, leaving 4 bases of the junction unmatched. CDR3 length: 14 amino acids. Germline CDR1 is SGHRS and CDR2 is YFSETQ.

This sequence joins TRBV5-1 and TRBJ2-3; 10 nucleotides line up with TRBD2. J was trimmed by 3 bases and V by 4 bases; bases with no gene match: 5. The germline CDR1 and CDR2 sequences are SGHRS and YFSETQ. CDR3 size: 15 residues. Here the CDR3 reads CASSQREGGTDTQYF. In nucleotides, the CDR3 is TGCGCCAGCAGCCAGCGGGAGGGGGGTACAGATACGCAGTATTTT.

The chain employs TRBV14 and TRBJ2-5, with a weak D call TRBD2 (6 bases). The better agreement between TRBJ2-7 and the DNA end casts doubt on the J call. The CDR3 totals 15 residues. Germline V gene lookup returns CDR1 SGHDN and CDR2 FVKESK. The CDR3 spells CASSRKDSRRDEQYF. As DNA, the CDR3 is TGTGCCAGCAGCCGGAAAGACTCGAGGAGGGACGAGCAGTACTTC.

Only a few counts were recorded for this clone. CDR3 DNA: TGTGCCAGCAGCTATGGGGAGAAAGCCTACGAGCAGTACTTC. This encodes CASSYGEKAYEQYF. The gene calls are TRBV5-4 and TRBJ2-7, with D perhaps matching TRBD2 (5 bases). Trimming shortened V by 3 bases and J by 2 bases, and 12 bases separated the two germline ends. The length of the CDR3 is 14 residues. Per the germline V gene, CDR1 is SGHNT and CDR2 is YYREEE (reference sequence). The variable domain in full, with the rest retrieved from reference TRBV5-4 and TRBJ2-7, is ETGVTQSPTHLIKTRGQQVTLRCSSQSGHNTVSWYQQALGQGPQFIFQYYREEENGRGNFPPRFSGLQFPNYSSELNVNALELDDSALYLCASSYGEKAYEQYFGPGTRLTVT.

This chain joins TRBV5-1 and TRBJ2-5; D not resolved. From germline, CDR1 is SGHRS and CDR2 YFSETQ. The CDR3 has 15 amino acids. Trimming cost V 0 bases and J 3 bases, with 12 bases left between them. CDR3 protein: CASSLAASPEETQYF. The CDR3, as DNA: TGCGCCAGCAGCTTGGCCGCGTCTCCCGAAGAGACCCAGTACTTC.

The chain links TRBV27 to TRBJ2-3; the match to TRBD2 covers 12 bases. Germline lookup yields CDR1 MNHEY and CDR2 SMNVEV (reference sequence). The CDR3 contains 17 residues. V shed 5 bases and J 3 bases; nucleotides not matched to a gene: 9. CDR3 protein: CASSPRTSGTPTDTQYF. CDR3 DNA sequence: TGTGCCAGCAGTCCCCGGACTAGCGGGACGCCAACAGATACGCAGTATTTT.

The chain employs TRBV10-1 and TRBJ2-7, with D possibly being TRBD2 (6 bases). CDR3 size: 16 residues. V was trimmed by 3 bases and J by 2 bases, leaving 17 bases between them. Germline CDR1 and CDR2: WNHNN and SYGVQD (reference sequence). CDR3 sequence reads: CASSDSVEGLTYEQYF. CDR3 coding DNA: TGCGCCAGCAGTGATTCGGTGGAGGGCCTCACCTACGAGCAGTACTTC.

J is TRBJ1-2 and V is TRBV5-6, with a weak D call TRBD1 (6 bases). Per the germline V gene, CDR1 is SGHDT and CDR2 is YYEEEE. Trimming took 0 bases from V and 6 from J, leaving 15 bases between them. The CDR3 runs 15 residues. DNA of the CDR3: TGTGCCAGCAGCTTGGTTGTCAGGGGCCTCGATGGCTACACCTTC. Amino acids: CASSLVVRGLDGYTF.

This sequence joins TRBV7-6 and TRBJ2-5; a possible D gene is TRBD2 (5 bases). Germline V gene data show CDR1 as SGHVS and CDR2 as FNYEAQ. This CDR3 region has 16 residues. V lost 3 bases, J lost 6 bases, and 20 bases lay in between. The CDR3 reads CASSFRGQAGYQTQYF. CDR3 bases: TGTGCCAGCAGCTTTCGAGGGCAGGCGGGCTATCAGACCCAGTACTTC. The whole variable domain, remainder taken from reference TRBV7-6 and TRBJ2-5, is GAGVSQSPRYKVTKRGQDVALRCDPISGHVSLYWYRQALGQGPEFLTYFNYEAQQDKSGLPNDRFSAERPEGSISTLTIQRTEQRDSAMYRCASSFRGQAGYQTQYFGPGTRLLVL.

V usage is TRBV5-4 and J usage is TRBJ2-1, with unresolved D. Germline V gene lookup returns CDR1 SGHNT and CDR2 YYREEE (reference sequence). Between the trimmed V and J ends, which lost 5 bases and 8 bases, there was a span of 20 bases. This CDR3 is 15 amino acids long. The CDR3 bases are TGTGCCAGCAGTGTACGGCGCGGCGGCGGCGATGAGCAGTTCTTC. Translated, it gives CASSVRRGGGDEQFF.